Following are 12 T cell receptor beta chains from one sample sequenced in a study of blood T cell repertoires in COVID-19. Sequencing used immunoSEQ multiplex PCR; TCRdb keeps in-frame clones, though not all of them. The sample has over 150,000 clones; approximately 82% are singletons. Sequenced input: peripheral blood. Receptors were obtained from a human donor with acute or convalescent COVID-19. The donor label of this sample is uncertain.

This sequence joins TRBV7-9 and TRBJ2-1, with 9 positions matching TRBD2. CDR1 is SEHNR, CDR2 FQNEAQ, per germline (reference sequence). Trimming cost V 6 bases and J 7 bases; bases outside gene matches: 13. This CDR3 has 16 residues. CDR3 loop: CASRSGGLALGNEQFF. The CDR3 DNA follows: TGTGCCAGCAGGTCTGGAGGACTAGCGCTGGGTAATGAGCAGTTCTTC.

The rearrangement links TRBV2 to TRBJ2-5; the match to TRBD2 covers 8 bases. Germline lookup yields CDR1 SNHLY and CDR2 FYNNEI. V lost 5 bases and J lost 5; bases outside the gene matches: 22. The length of the CDR3 is 19 residues. The CDR3 DNA reads as TGTGCCAGCAGTTCGGTGGTAGCGGGAATGCGATTTAGGGGGGAGACCCAGTACTTC. This codes for CASSSVVAGMRFRGETQYF.

This clone was recorded only once. For the CDR3, the DNA is TGTGCCAGCAGCTTAGATGAGGCCGGTGCCCACAATGAGCAGTTCTTC. Protein: CASSLDEAGAHNEQFF. This chain uses TRBV5-4 with TRBJ2-1, with D unclear. CDR1 SGHNT and CDR2 YYREEE come from the germline V gene (reference sequence). Trimming pared 2 bases from V and 5 bases from J, leaving 17 bases between. The CDR3 length is 16 residues.

J is TRBJ2-4 and V is TRBV12-3 or TRBV12-4; 7 bases match TRBD1. Unmatched junction bases numbered 5, after V lost 6 bases and J lost 6 bases. CDR3 length: 13 amino acids. In DNA, the CDR3 is TGTGCCAGCAGACTCGGGGACAGAAACATTCAGTACTTC. Translated: CASRLGDRNIQYF.

The rearrangement joins TRBV27 to TRBJ1-5; possibly TRBD1 for D (5 bases). The germline V and J ends were trimmed by 6 bases and 2 bases, with 11 bases remaining between them. The CDR3 covers 14 residues. In germline, CDR1 is MNHEY, CDR2 SMNVEV (reference sequence). The CDR3 spells CASRNAGGNQPQHF. CDR3 nucleotides: TGTGCCAGCAGAAACGCGGGGGGCAATCAGCCCCAGCATTTT.

This clone was seen only a few times. The J gene is TRBJ2-2, the V gene TRBV5-1; weak D call: TRBD1 (5 bases). The CDR3 is 14 residues long. V lost 0 bases, J lost 6 bases, and 9 bases lay in between. Germline CDR1 SGHRS, CDR2 YFSETQ. CDR3 region: CASSLAVGAGELFF. CDR3 nucleotides: TGCGCCAGCAGCTTGGCCGTAGGGGCCGGGGAGCTGTTTTTT. The variable domain in full, with the rest retrieved from reference TRBV5-1 and TRBJ2-2, is KAGVTQTPRYLIKTRGQQVTLSCSPISGHRSVSWYQQTPGQGLQFLFEYFSETQRNKGNFPGRFSGRQFSNSRSEMNVSTLELGDSALYLCASSLAVGAGELFFGEGSRLTVL.

In this sample, this clone turned up once. V is TRBV24-1 and J is TRBJ1-5; D call uncertain. The CDR3 has 12 amino acids. The germline V gene has CDR1 KGHDR and CDR2 SFDVKD. Trimming stripped 5 bases from V and 4 bases from J, with 5 bases between. The CDR3 spells CATSASNQPQHF. Here the CDR3 DNA reads TGTGCCACCAGTGCCTCTAATCAGCCCCAGCATTTT.

The rearrangement uses TRBV5-1 and TRBJ2-3; 8 bases map to TRBD2. This CDR3 spans 15 amino acids. The germline gives CDR1 SGHRS, CDR2 YFSETQ. With V trimmed by 4 bases and J by 0 bases, 4 bases remained unmatched. As DNA, the CDR3 is TGCGCCAGCAGCCCGGGACTAGGGAGCACAGATACGCAGTATTTT. This encodes CASSPGLGSTDTQYF.

The V gene is TRBV28, the J gene TRBJ1-2; 9 nucleotides align to TRBD1. CDR3 length: 16 amino acids. V dropped 5 bases and J dropped 7; count of bases not matched to a gene: 14. CDR1 is MDHEN and CDR2 is SYDVKM in the germline V gene. Here the CDR3 DNA reads TGTGCCAGCAGTCTTTCAACAGGGGGCGCGTCGGGTGGCTACACCTTC. It translates to CASSLSTGGASGGYTF.

J is TRBJ1-1 and V is TRBV10-3; no clear D. The CDR3 loop spans 12 amino acids. Trimming cost V 3 bases and J 5 bases, with 7 bases left between them. Germline V gene data show CDR1 as ENHRY and CDR2 as SYGVKD. CDR3 amino acids: CAISDTGTEAFF. The CDR3 DNA reads TGTGCCATCAGTGATACGGGGACTGAAGCTTTCTTT.

V usage is TRBV19 and J usage is TRBJ2-3; 14 bases are a match to TRBD2. Germline-derived CDR1 and CDR2 are LNHDA and SQIVND (reference sequence). V dropped 4 bases and J dropped 0; count of bases not matched to a gene: 3. The CDR3 runs 17 residues. The CDR3 coding sequence is TGTGCCAGTAGTAAGACTAGCGGGAGGGGAAGCACAGATACGCAGTATTTT. Amino acid sequence: CASSKTSGRGSTDTQYF.

Written as DNA, the CDR3 is TGTGCCAGCAGCTTAGCCCGGGACAGCCTGAACACTGAAGCTTTCTTT. Its translation is CASSLARDSLNTEAFF. The chain has TRBV11-2 and TRBJ1-1, with TRBD1 matching over 7 bases. J was trimmed by 0 bases and V by 1 base; bases with no gene match: 5. Germline assignment: CDR1 SGHAT and CDR2 FQNNGV. The CDR3 is 16 residues long.